This TCR beta chain was retrieved from a study of beta chain features in type 1 diabetes. Overall study findings and caveats: Significant though moderate, a shortening of TCRB CDR3s appeared in all four CD4+ subsets of Type 1 diabetes patients. There was no resolution here of whether HLA type influences TCRB rearrangement.

Germline V gene sequence: CDR1 SGHTA, CDR2 FQGNSA. Trimming cost V 5 bases and J 4 bases, with 17 bases left between them. There are 15 residues in the CDR3. With regard to this clone: The target antigen is unknown.

Expressed TCRB transcripts were sequenced, since all the RNA that had been isolated was reverse transcribed. TCRdb's table, derived via immunoSEQ multiplex PCR, lists solely in-frame clones and lacks some. Among 300,000 to 450,000 clones listed, approximately 12% were seen once. The chain has TRBV7-2 and TRBJ2-5; D gene uncertain. This sequence was found in a young woman with type 1 diabetes. The sequencing input was naive CD4+ T cells from blood. The CDR3 region is CASSPPQSLAETQYF. CDR3 nucleotides: TGTGCCAGCAGCCCACCACAGAGCCTTGCAGAGACCCAGTACTTC.